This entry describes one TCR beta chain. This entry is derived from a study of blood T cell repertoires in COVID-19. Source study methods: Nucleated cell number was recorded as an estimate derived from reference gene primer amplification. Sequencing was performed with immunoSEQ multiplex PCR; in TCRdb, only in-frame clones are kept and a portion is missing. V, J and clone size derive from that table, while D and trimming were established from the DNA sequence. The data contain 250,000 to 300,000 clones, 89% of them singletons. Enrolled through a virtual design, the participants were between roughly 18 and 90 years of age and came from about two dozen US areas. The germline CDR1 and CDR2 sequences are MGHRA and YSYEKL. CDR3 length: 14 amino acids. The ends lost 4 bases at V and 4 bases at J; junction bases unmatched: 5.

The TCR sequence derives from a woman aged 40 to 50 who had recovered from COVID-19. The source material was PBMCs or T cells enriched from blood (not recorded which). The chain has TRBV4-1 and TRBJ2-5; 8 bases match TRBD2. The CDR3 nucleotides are TGCGCCAGCAGCCCCGGGGGGGCCCGAGAGACCCAGTACTTC. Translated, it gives CASSPGGARETQYF.